This T cell receptor (beta chain) was recovered during a study of cytomegalovirus exposure and HLA in healthy donors. Vbeta (60) and Jbeta (13) primers were used in the PCR. Generated by immunoSEQ multiplex PCR, the TCRdb table keeps only in-frame clones and is missing some. The data show approximately 200,000 clones, almost 85% seen once. Source material: PBMCs. The origin of this receptor is a boy aged 5-17 years in good health and CMV-seronegative.

The CDR3 is CASGGQNSYEQYF. The CDR3 nucleotides are TGTGCCAGCGGTGGACAGAACTCCTACGAGCAGTACTTC. J is TRBJ2-7 and V is TRBV6-6; perhaps TRBD1 as D (6 bases). V gave up 8 bases and J gave up 0 bases, with 11 bases separating them. CDR3 length: 13 residues. Germline CDR1 MNHNY, CDR2 SVGAGI (reference sequence).